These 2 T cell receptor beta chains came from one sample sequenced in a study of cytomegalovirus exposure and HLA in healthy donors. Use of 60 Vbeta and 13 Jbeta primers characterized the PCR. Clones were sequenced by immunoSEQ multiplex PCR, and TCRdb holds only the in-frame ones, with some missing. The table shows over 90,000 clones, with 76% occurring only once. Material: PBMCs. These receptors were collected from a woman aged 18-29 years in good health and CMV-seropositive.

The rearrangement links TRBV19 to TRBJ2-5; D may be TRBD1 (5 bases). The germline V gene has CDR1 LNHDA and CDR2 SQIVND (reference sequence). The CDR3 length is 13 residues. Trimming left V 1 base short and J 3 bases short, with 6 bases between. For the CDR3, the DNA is TGTGCCAGTAGTATAGTCAGGGAAGAGACCCAGTACTTC. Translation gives CASSIVREETQYF.

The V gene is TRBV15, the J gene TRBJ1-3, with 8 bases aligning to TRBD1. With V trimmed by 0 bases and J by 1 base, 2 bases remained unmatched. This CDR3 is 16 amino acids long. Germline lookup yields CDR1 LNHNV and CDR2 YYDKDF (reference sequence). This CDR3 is CATSRDRGLSGNTIYF. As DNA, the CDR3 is TGTGCCACCAGCAGAGACAGGGGGCTTTCTGGAAACACCATATATTTT.